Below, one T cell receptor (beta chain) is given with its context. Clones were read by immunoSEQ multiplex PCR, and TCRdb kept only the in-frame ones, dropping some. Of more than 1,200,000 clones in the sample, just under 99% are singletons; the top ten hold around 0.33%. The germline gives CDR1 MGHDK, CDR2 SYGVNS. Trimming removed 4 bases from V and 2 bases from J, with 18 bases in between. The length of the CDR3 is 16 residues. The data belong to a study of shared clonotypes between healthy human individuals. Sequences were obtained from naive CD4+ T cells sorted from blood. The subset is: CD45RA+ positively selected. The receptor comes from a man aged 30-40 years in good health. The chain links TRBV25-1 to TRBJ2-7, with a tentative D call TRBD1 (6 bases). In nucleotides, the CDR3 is TGTGCCAGCAGTGGCTTTGACAGGCCTATACCCTACGAGCAGTACTTC. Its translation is CASSGFDRPIPYEQYF.